This is a list of T cell receptor beta chains from one sample in a study of regulatory T cells in long-lasting Graves disease. TCRdb analysed the multiplex PCR reads with MiXCR anew, one entry per CDR3 protein. The data show a few hundred thousand distinct CDR3 sequences, about 15% seen once. These records were also assigned to another study, of T cells in Graves' hyperthyroidism and ophthalmopathy.

Here the sequenced sample was peripheral blood mononuclear cells (PBMCs), taken at new diagnosis, from a patient treated with antithyroid drugs. These receptors were taken from a middle-aged woman with Graves disease. CDR3s include the opening cysteine and the closing phenylalanine or tryptophan. The order of the fields is D gene, CDR3 length, V gene, J gene, clone size, CDR3 DNA, CDR3 protein. A D gene is named only where the DNA matches it firmly. The size of a clone is reported for some rows only, either as once, few or many, or as a class for expanded clones.

-	14	TRBV9	TRBJ2-1	-	TGTGCCAGCAGCGTATTAGATTGGGACAATGAGCAGTTCTTC	CASSVLDWDNEQFF
-	15	TRBV28	TRBJ2-7	-	TGTGCCAGCAGTTTTAGCCCACAGGGCGGGTACGAGCAGTACTTC	CASSFSPQGGYEQYF
TRBD1	18	TRBV9	TRBJ1-4	few	TGTGCCAGCAGCGTAACTCCGGGACAGGGGAGGATGAATGAAAAACTGTTTTTT	CASSVTPGQGRMNEKLFF
TRBD2	14	TRBV29-1	TRBJ2-3	many	TGCAGCGTTGCACTAGCGGAAAGCACAGATACGCAGTATTTT	CSVALAESTDTQYF
-	13	TRBV12-3/TRBV12-4	TRBJ2-1	few	TGTGCCAGCACCTGGACCGTCAGTAATGAGCAGTTCTTC	CASTWTVSNEQFF
-	13	TRBV29-1	TRBJ2-7	many	TGCAGCGTTGAAGTAGACAGTTCCTACGAGCAGTACTTC	CSVEVDSSYEQYF
TRBD2	18	TRBV13	TRBJ2-1	many	TGTGCCAGCAGCTTAGGTCGCGGAGGAGTAGCGGGCTACAATGAGCAGTTCTTC	CASSLGRGGVAGYNEQFF
-	12	TRBV6-1	TRBJ2-7	few	TGTGCCAGCAAGGAGAGCTCCTACGAGCAGTACTTC	CASKESSYEQYF
-	12	TRBV28	TRBJ2-5	many	TGTGCCAGCAGTCCCGTTGCGGGGACCCAGTACTTC	CASSPVAGTQYF
TRBD1	13	TRBV20-1	TRBJ2-7	-	TGCAGTGCTAGCGTACAGGGGGCGTACGAGCAGTACTTC	CSASVQGAYEQYF
TRBD1	15	TRBV28	TRBJ1-5	-	TGTGCCAGCAGAAACCAGGGGGCGGGCAATCAGCCCCAGCATTTT	CASRNQGAGNQPQHF
TRBD2	16	TRBV7-8	TRBJ2-1	few	TGTGCCAGCAGCTTAGAGGCGGGAGTGGGGTTCAATGAGCAGTTCTTC	CASSLEAGVGFNEQFF
TRBD2	17	TRBV11-3	TRBJ2-1	many	TGTGCCAGCAGCTTAGATCCGACTAGCGGTGCCTACAATGAGCAGTTCTTC	CASSLDPTSGAYNEQFF
TRBD1	15	TRBV7-9	TRBJ1-5	few	TGTGCCAGCAGCCTCGGGACAGCTATCAATCAGCCCCAGCATTTT	CASSLGTAINQPQHF
-	19	TRBV28	TRBJ2-6	many	TGTGCCAGCAGTTTTTTCACCGGAGCCAGCACCTCTGGGGCCAACGTCCTGACTTTC	CASSFFTGASTSGANVLTF
-	15	TRBV15	TRBJ2-1	many	TGTGCCACCAGCAGAACCGGGACCCAGGCCAATGAGCAGTTCTTC	CATSRTGTQANEQFF
TRBD1	16	TRBV6-1	TRBJ1-5	many	TGTGCCAGCAGGGCCGGGACAGGCGTCGGCAATCAGCCCCAGCATTTT	CASRAGTGVGNQPQHF
-	15	TRBV6-2/TRBV6-3	TRBJ1-2	few	TGTGCCAGCACCGCGTATAGTGTGGGGCAGAGAGGCTACACCTTC	CASTAYSVGQRGYTF
TRBD1	15	TRBV7-2	TRBJ2-5	-	TGTGCCAGCAGCTCGGGACAGTCCCGGGGAGAGACCCAGTACTTC	CASSSGQSRGETQYF
-	16	TRBV7-2	TRBJ2-3	few	TGTGCCAGCAGCTCTAGTTTACCGCTTGCTGGGGATACGCAGTATTTT	CASSSSLPLAGDTQYF
-	13	TRBV3-1	TRBJ1-1	-	TGTGCCAGCACCACAGAGGGACTTACTGAAGCTTTCTTT	CASTTEGLTEAFF
-	12	TRBV7-2	TRBJ2-1	many	TGTGCCAGCAGCTCTAGCGAGGATGAGCAGTTCTTC	CASSSSEDEQFF
-	16	TRBV12-3/TRBV12-4	TRBJ2-3	-	TGTGCCAGCAGTTTGTGGGCTGGCGGGGGCGAAGATACGCAGTATTTT	CASSLWAGGGEDTQYF
-	14	TRBV12-3/TRBV12-4	TRBJ2-3	many	TGTGCCAGCAGTTTGGCGGGACGGGACAATACGCAGTATTTT	CASSLAGRDNTQYF
-	15	TRBV7-2	TRBJ2-2	-	TGTGCCAGCAGCTTAGTCGGGGCGAACACCGGGGAGCTGTGTTTT	CASSLVGANTGELCF
-	12	TRBV28	TRBJ1-2	many	TGTGCCGCTAACCCTGGGCTTTATGGCTACACCTTC	CAANPGLYGYTF
-	15	TRBV3-1	TRBJ1-5	-	TGTGCCAGCAGCCAAGCGGGGGGGATCAATCAGCCCCAGCATTTT	CASSQAGGINQPQHF
TRBD2	14	TRBV7-3	TRBJ2-3	few	TGTGCCAGCAGCTTAAACGGGGGGACAGATACGCAGTATTTT	CASSLNGGTDTQYF
TRBD2	17	TRBV6-2/TRBV6-3	TRBJ2-2	many	TGTGCCAGCAGTTACGGAAGCGGGAGGGCGAACACCGGGGAGCTGTTTTTT	CASSYGSGRANTGELFF
-	13	TRBV5-1	TRBJ2-7	many	TGCGCCAGCAGCATAGGGCTTTCTGGCGAGCAGTACTTC	CASSIGLSGEQYF
TRBD2	16	TRBV28	TRBJ2-3	-	TGTGCCAGCAGTTCCGGGACTAGCCTTACGACAGATACGCAGTATTTT	CASSSGTSLTTDTQYF
-	12	TRBV27	TRBJ1-2	many	TGTGCCAGCAGTTTACTTGGCTATGGCTACACCTTC	CASSLLGYGYTF
-	16	TRBV10-1	TRBJ2-2	many	TGCGCCAGCAGTGATATCTGGGAGGAGAACACCGGGGAGCTGTTTTTT	CASSDIWEENTGELFF
TRBD2	16	TRBV11-1	TRBJ2-1	many	TGTGCCAGCAGCCCCCAACTAGCGGGAGCATTGTATGAGCAGTTCTTC	CASSPQLAGALYEQFF
TRBD2	18	TRBV4-3	TRBJ2-3	-	TGCGCCAGCAGCCCCGTCAAGTTACTAGCGGGAGGTACAGATACGCAGTATTTT	CASSPVKLLAGGTDTQYF
TRBD2	14	TRBV20-1	TRBJ2-5	many	TGCAGTGCTGACTCGACTAGCGGGATGGAGACCCAGTACTTC	CSADSTSGMETQYF
-	15	TRBV20-1	TRBJ2-3	many	TGCAGTGCTAGCGGGATAGCGGTTCTCACAGATACGCAGTATTTT	CSASGIAVLTDTQYF
TRBD2	17	TRBV6-1	TRBJ2-7	-	TGTGCCAGCAGTCCCCTTCCTAGCGGGAGGCGTACCTACGAGCAGTACTTC	CASSPLPSGRRTYEQYF
-	15	TRBV4-3	TRBJ2-5	many	TGCGCCAGCAGCCAAGACGGGAGTAACCAAGAGACCCAGTACTTC	CASSQDGSNQETQYF
TRBD1	15	TRBV7-8	TRBJ2-2	many	TGTGCCAGCACCTCAGGGGGCACCTACACCGGGGAGCTGTTTTTT	CASTSGGTYTGELFF
-	13	TRBV18	TRBJ1-1	-	TGTGCCAGCTCAGTGACAATGAACACTGAAGCTTTCTTT	CASSVTMNTEAFF
TRBD2	19	TRBV28	TRBJ2-2	many	TGTGCCAGCAGTTTATATCGCACTAGCGGGAGGGGCGGCACCGGGGAGCTGTTTTTT	CASSLYRTSGRGGTGELFF
-	16	TRBV28	TRBJ2-3	many	TGTGCCAGCACCTTGAGATGGGGACAAGACACAGATACGCAGTATTTT	CASTLRWGQDTDTQYF
-	15	TRBV28	TRBJ2-4	-	TGTGCCAGCAGATCAAGCGTACTAGCCAAAAACATTCAGTACTTC	CASRSSVLAKNIQYF
TRBD2	17	TRBV7-9	TRBJ2-2	-	TGTGCCAGCAGCTCGATGGGACTAGCGGGGGCCACCGGGGAGCTGTTTTTT	CASSSMGLAGATGELFF
TRBD2	15	TRBV11-3	TRBJ2-1	many	TGTGCCAGCAGTGTCGTGGCGGGAGCCCACAATGAGCAGTTCTTC	CASSVVAGAHNEQFF
TRBD1	13	TRBV5-4	TRBJ2-1	few	TGTGCCAGCAGTGGACAGGTGGCCAATGAGCAGTTCTTC	CASSGQVANEQFF
-	15	TRBV12-3/TRBV12-4	TRBJ2-1	many	TGTGCCACCACCGGGGGCCCAAGCTCCTACAATGAGCAGTTCTTC	CATTGGPSSYNEQFF
TRBD2	18	TRBV20-1	TRBJ2-3	-	TGCAGTGCCCCCGGGACTAGCGGGACTCGCGCACTCACAGATACGCAGTATTTT	CSAPGTSGTRALTDTQYF
-	16	TRBV5-5	TRBJ2-3	few	TGTGCCAGCAGCTTGGATCAGTACGGGCGGTTGGCTACGCAGTATTTT	CASSLDQYGRLATQYF
TRBD1	15	TRBV7-9	TRBJ1-1	many	TGTGCCAGCAGCCTCGAGGGGGGGACAGGCGCTGAAGCTTTCTTT	CASSLEGGTGAEAFF